This T cell receptor beta chain was sequenced during a study of CD8+CD57+ T cells in acquired aplastic anemia. On the study more broadly: Sorted cells (CD4+ and CD8+) yielded DNA amounts that averaged about 3.4 ug. Whole-study findings and limits: Shared by patients and controls, nearly 30 CD8+ CDR3s were abundant in patients.

Per germline, CDR1 SQVTM and CDR2 ANQGSEA. V was shortened by 6 bases and J by 0 bases, with 4 bases between the two germline ends. This CDR3 region has 11 residues. Profiles of TCR beta VDJ and CDR3 were generated from a genomic DNA template. TCRdb reanalysed the reads using MiXCR and keeps one entry per CDR3 protein. The data show under 200,000 distinct CDR3 sequences, around 52% seen once. Selection for sequencing was limited to patients who had shown CD8+CD57+ cell expansion by flow cytometry. Severe acquired aplastic anemia was present in every patient. This clonotype has a handful of counts. Its antigen remains unknown.

J is TRBJ2-3 and V is TRBV29-1; no reliable D call. Sequenced material: sorted CD4+, CD8+, or CD8+CD57+ T cells (not recorded which) from PBMCs. This TCR was sampled from a human donor with aplastic anemia. CDR3: CSVRSTDTQYF. The DNA for the CDR3 is TGCAGCGTCAGGAGCACAGATACGCAGTATTTT.